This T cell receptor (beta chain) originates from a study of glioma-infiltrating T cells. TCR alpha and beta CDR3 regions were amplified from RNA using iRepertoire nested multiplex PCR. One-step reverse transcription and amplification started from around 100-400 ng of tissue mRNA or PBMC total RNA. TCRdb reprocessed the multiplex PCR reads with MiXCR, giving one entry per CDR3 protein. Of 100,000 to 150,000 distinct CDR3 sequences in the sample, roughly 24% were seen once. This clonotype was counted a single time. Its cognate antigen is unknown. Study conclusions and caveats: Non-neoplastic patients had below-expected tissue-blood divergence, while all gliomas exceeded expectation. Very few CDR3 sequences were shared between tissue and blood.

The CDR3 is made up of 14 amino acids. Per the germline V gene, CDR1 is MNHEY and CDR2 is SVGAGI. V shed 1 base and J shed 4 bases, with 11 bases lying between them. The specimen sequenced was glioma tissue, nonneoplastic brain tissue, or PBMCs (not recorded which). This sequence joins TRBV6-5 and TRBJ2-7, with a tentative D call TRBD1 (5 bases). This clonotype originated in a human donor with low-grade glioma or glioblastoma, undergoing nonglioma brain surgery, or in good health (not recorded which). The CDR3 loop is CASSYWGRDYEQYF. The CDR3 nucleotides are TGTGCCAGCAGTTACTGGGGCAGGGATTACGAGCAGTACTTC.